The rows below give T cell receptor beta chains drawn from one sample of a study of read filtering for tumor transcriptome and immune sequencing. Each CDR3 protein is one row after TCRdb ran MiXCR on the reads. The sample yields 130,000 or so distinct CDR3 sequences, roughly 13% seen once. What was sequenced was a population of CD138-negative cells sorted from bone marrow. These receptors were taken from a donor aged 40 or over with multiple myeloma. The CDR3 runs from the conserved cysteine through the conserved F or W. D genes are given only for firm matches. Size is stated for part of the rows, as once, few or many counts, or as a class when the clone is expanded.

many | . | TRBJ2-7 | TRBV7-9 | CASSRLTSYEQYF | TGTGCCAGCAGTCGACTCACCTCCTACGAGCAGTACTTC
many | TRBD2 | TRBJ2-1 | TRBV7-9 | CASSWWREGDNEQFF | TGTGCCAGCAGCTGGTGGCGGGAGGGGGATAATGAGCAGTTCTTC
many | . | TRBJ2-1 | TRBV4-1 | CASSRSSGDNEQFF | TGCGCCAGCAGCCGCAGTAGTGGGGACAATGAGCAGTTCTTC
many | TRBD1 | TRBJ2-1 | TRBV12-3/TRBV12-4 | CASTPDRADFSSYNEQFF | TGTGCCAGCACCCCGGACAGGGCGGATTTTAGCTCCTACAATGAGCAGTTCTTC
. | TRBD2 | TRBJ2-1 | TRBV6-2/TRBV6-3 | CASSWGGLAGARNEQFF | TGTGCCAGCAGCTGGGGGGGACTAGCGGGAGCCAGGAATGAGCAGTTCTTC
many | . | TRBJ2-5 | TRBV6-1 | CASSERVAGLETQYF | TGTGCCAGCAGTGAACGGGTCGCAGGCCTAGAGACCCAGTACTTC
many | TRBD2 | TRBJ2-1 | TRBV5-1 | CASSLRREGLRDEQFF | TGCGCCAGCAGCTTGAGGCGGGAGGGCCTTAGGGATGAGCAGTTCTTC
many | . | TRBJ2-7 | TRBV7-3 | CASSSSNTPLEQYF | TGTGCCAGCAGCTCGTCCAACACCCCCCTCGAGCAGTACTTC
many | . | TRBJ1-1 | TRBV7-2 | CASSKAWGANTEAFF | TGTGCCAGCAGCAAAGCCTGGGGGGCAAACACTGAAGCTTTCTTT
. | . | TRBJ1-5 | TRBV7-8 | CASSLGADQPQHF | TGTGCCAGCAGCCTCGGGGCAGATCAGCCCCAGCATTTT
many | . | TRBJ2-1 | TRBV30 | CAWSEGSYNEQFF | TGTGCCTGGTCGGAGGGCTCCTACAATGAGCAGTTCTTC